This T cell receptor beta chain originates from a study of T-cell reconstitution after alpha-beta-depleted transplantation in children. Findings and limits, study-wide: Several hundred rapidly expanded clones from non-depleted graft cells reportedly supplied alpha-beta T cells about two months post-transplant. Among T cells one year after transplant, newly produced cells accounted for most counts and diversity.

A library of TCRbeta sequences, prepared with unique molecular identifiers, was generated. TCRdb independently ran MiXCR on the PCR reads; one entry per CDR3 protein. The table lists some 460,000 distinct CDR3 sequences, around 15% of them singletons. This clonotype has just a few counts. The target antigen is unknown. This TCR derives from a boy under three years old who had a stem cell transplant for Wiskott-Aldrich syndrome, so the T cells may come from the graft donor. The sequences come from PBMCs, mostly from graft donor cells, collected 360 days after TCRalphabeta/CD19-depleted stem cell transplant.

This CDR3 reads CASSRTGTFIQYF. The CDR3 nucleotides are TGCGCCAGCAGCCGAACCGGGACATTTATTCAGTACTTC. This chain joins TRBV4-1 and TRBJ2-4; D is perhaps TRBD1 (6 bases). The CDR3 is 13 residues long. Germline loops: CDR1 MGHRA, CDR2 YSYEKL. V was cut by 4 bases and J by 10 bases, with 14 bases left in between.